The 21 T cell receptor beta chains below all came from one sample that was sequenced in a study of blood T cells in healthy people across ages. A sample-barcoded 5' primer and a J-beta primer mix were used in a second PCR of roughly 7 to 11 cycles. TCRdb re-called the 5' RACE reads with MiXCR, one entry per CDR3 protein. The sample holds over 950,000 distinct CDR3 sequences, roughly two fifths seen once. Sequencing was done on a sample of blood. Source of these receptors: a man younger than 35 in good health.

The CDR3 coding sequence is TGTGCCAGCAGCCGGACAGGGGGCCGGGGGACTGAAGCTTTCTTT. This codes for CASSRTGGRGTEAFF. The gene calls are TRBV6-2 or TRBV6-3 and TRBJ1-1, with TRBD1 matching 11 bases. The CDR3 spans 15 residues. Germline V gene sequence: CDR1 MNHEY, CDR2 SVGEGT. With V trimmed by 6 bases and J by 5 bases, 8 bases remained unmatched.

V is TRBV29-1 and J is TRBJ2-2; either TRBD1 or TRBD2 may supply D (5 bases each). The CDR3 spans 14 residues. V gave up 3 bases and J gave up 0 bases, with 8 bases separating them. Looked up from germline, CDR1 is SQVTM and CDR2 is ANQGSEA. The CDR3 sequence is CSVDGASNTGELFF. The CDR3 DNA reads as TGCAGCGTTGACGGGGCTTCGAACACCGGGGAGCTGTTTTTT.

The chain couples TRBV12-3 or TRBV12-4 to TRBJ2-3; perhaps D is TRBD1 or TRBD2 (5 bases each). The CDR3 has 15 amino acids. Trimming removed 5 bases from V and 7 bases from J, with 19 bases in between. This CDR3 is CASSLWGIAQNTQYF. The CDR3 DNA reads as TGTGCCAGCAGTCTATGGGGGATCGCACAAAATACGCAGTATTTT.

V gene TRBV24-1 combines with J gene TRBJ2-5, with TRBD1 identical over 8 bases. With 4 bases clipped from V and 11 bases from J, the junction kept 17 bases outside the gene matches. Looked up from germline, CDR1 is KGHDR and CDR2 is SFDVKD. This CDR3 region has 16 residues. CDR3 protein: CATSEQDREVYGEQYF. Written as DNA, the CDR3 is TGTGCCACCAGTGAACAGGACAGGGAGGTGTACGGTGAGCAGTACTTC.

The J gene is TRBJ2-1, the V gene TRBV9, with 11 nucleotides matching TRBD2. Per the germline V gene, CDR1 is SGDLS and CDR2 is YYNGEE. The CDR3 has 14 residues. V lost 1 base to trimming and J lost 10 bases; unmatched junction nucleotides: 4. The CDR3 here is CASSVLAGGGEQFF. The CDR3 DNA sequence: TGTGCCAGCAGCGTACTAGCGGGGGGAGGGGAGCAGTTCTTC.

This clonotype came up many times. The chain employs TRBV29-1 and TRBJ2-3; 9 nucleotides line up with TRBD1. The CDR3 is 12 residues long. CDR1 and CDR2 (germline): SQVTM, ANQGSEA. The V and J ends lost 7 bases and 3 bases, in that order; junction bases with no gene match: 2. The CDR3 region has the DNA TGCAGCGGGGACAGGGTTACAGATACGCAGTATTTT. It specifies CSGDRVTDTQYF.

This clonotype showed up just a few times. At one of its ends the junction is not consistent with the germline gene, which may arise from a read error. V and J are TRBV11-1 and TRBJ2-5; 8 bases map to TRBD2. The CDR3 runs 14 residues. Per the germline V gene, CDR1 is SGHAT and CDR2 is FQDESV (reference sequence). The CDR3 protein is CASSFAGGQEAQYF. DNA for the CDR3: TGTGCCAGCAGCTTTGCGGGGGGTCAAGAGGCCCAGTACTTC.

Regarding this clonotype: A much more abundant neighbour one base away suggests this may be a read error. The chain has TRBV7-6 and TRBJ2-1; 8 bases agree with TRBD1. Germline CDR1 and CDR2: SGHVS and FNYEAQ. CDR3 length: 14 residues. The CDR3 protein is CANSHDRGRNEQFF. In nucleotides, the CDR3 is TGTGCCAACAGCCACGACAGGGGTCGCAATGAGCAGTTCTTC.

V gene TRBV12-5 combines with J gene TRBJ1-5, with D possibly being TRBD1 (6 bases). Germline-derived CDR1 and CDR2 are LGHNT and FRNRAP. V was shortened by 2 bases and J by 3 bases, with 11 bases between the two germline ends. This CDR3 is 15 amino acids long. CDR3 DNA sequence: TGTGCTAGTGGTTTGCCGAGGGGGAACAATCAGCCCCAGCATTTT. Translation gives CASGLPRGNNQPQHF.

This chain uses TRBV7-9 with TRBJ2-3; 8 bases agree with TRBD1. The germline CDR1 and CDR2 sequences are SEHNR and FQNEAQ (reference sequence). CDR3 length equals 15 residues. Trimming took 5 bases from V and 3 from J; bases not matched to a gene: 7. This CDR3 reads CASSPLDRETDTQYF. CDR3 nucleotide sequence: TGTGCCAGCAGCCCCCTGGACAGGGAGACAGATACGCAGTATTTT.

This clonotype was seen repeatedly, ten times or more. The CDR3 nucleotides are TGTGCCAGCAGCTTCAGGGGCGGTGAGCAGTTCTTC. It encodes CASSFRGGEQFF. This chain links TRBV7-9 with TRBJ2-1; TRBD1 might be the D (6 bases). Germline-derived CDR1 and CDR2 are SEHNR and FQNEAQ (reference sequence). The CDR3 sequence is 12 residues long. Trimming removed 3 bases at V and 9 bases at J, with 9 bases between. The complete variable domain, with remaining parts taken from reference TRBV7-9 and TRBJ2-1, reads DTGVSQNPRHKITKRGQNVTFRCDPISEHNRLYWYRQTLGQGPEFLTYFQNEAQLEKSRLLSDRFSAERPKGSFSTLEIQRTEQGDSAMYLCASSFRGGEQFFGPGTRLTVL.

This clonotype was detected a few times. The V and J genes are TRBV6-2 or TRBV6-3 and TRBJ2-3; maybe TRBD2 (6 bases). Trimming shortened V by 4 bases and J by 3 bases, and 14 bases separated the two germline ends. Germline CDR1 and CDR2: MNHEY and SVGEGT. This CDR3 has 15 residues. The CDR3 nucleotides read TGTGCCAGCAGTTCTTACCCCGGGACTACAGATACGCAGTATTTT. This codes for CASSSYPGTTDTQYF.

The gene calls are TRBV12-5 and TRBJ1-2, with 8 bases fitting TRBD1. Germline lookup yields CDR1 LGHNT and CDR2 FRNRAP. CDR3 size: 15 residues. J lost 2 bases, V lost 1 base, and 3 bases had no gene match. CDR3 coding DNA: TGTGCTAGTGGTTTGGGACAGGGGCTCAACTATGGCTACACCTTC. It is translated as CASGLGQGLNYGYTF.

This sequence joins TRBV12-3 or TRBV12-4 and TRBJ2-3, with D unclear. Trimming took off 2 bases at V and 8 bases at J, with 14 bases between the two ends. This CDR3 is 14 amino acids long. In DNA form, the CDR3 reads TGTGCCAGCAGTTTAATCTCCCTGCAGAGTACGCAGTATTTT. It translates to CASSLISLQSTQYF.

This clonotype came up a few times. J is TRBJ2-1 and V is TRBV7-9, with 9 bases identical to TRBD1. The CDR3 runs to 15 residues. Germline values: CDR1 SEHNR, CDR2 FQNEAQ (reference sequence). Trimming removed 4 bases from V and 5 bases from J; junction bases left unmatched: 6. The CDR3 loop is CASSSGQGDNNEQFF. The CDR3 nucleotides read TGTGCCAGCAGCTCGGGACAGGGAGACAACAATGAGCAGTTCTTC.

The chain carries TRBV20-1 and TRBJ2-1; TRBD1 matches at 12 bases. The J call could be wrong; TRBJ2-7 is a better fit for the DNA end. The germline CDR1 and CDR2 sequences are DFQATT and SNEGSKA (reference sequence). The CDR3 is 17 amino acids. CDR3 sequence (DNA): TGCAGTGCTAGAGATTCCTCCGGGACAGGGGGCTACAATGAGCAGTACTTC. This sequence encodes CSARDSSGTGGYNEQYF.

This sequence joins TRBV29-1 and TRBJ2-2; unclear D gene. Germline lookup yields CDR1 SQVTM and CDR2 ANQGSEA. The CDR3 contains 15 residues. The V end was cut by 4 bases, the J end by 2 bases, with 14 bases between. The DNA for the CDR3 is TGCAGCGTTGGCTTTTCAGCGTATAACACCGGGGAGCTGTTTTTT. Protein product: CSVGFSAYNTGELFF.

This rearrangement joins TRBV12-3 or TRBV12-4 to TRBJ2-1, with D possibly being TRBD2 (5 bases). Trimming removed 7 bases from V and 2 bases from J, with 18 bases in between. The CDR3 is 16 amino acids. CDR3 in amino acids: CASNLNGQTTYNEQFF. CDR3 in DNA: TGTGCCAGCAACTTAAACGGGCAGACTACCTACAATGAGCAGTTCTTC.

This clonotype was detected ten times or more. In nucleotides, the CDR3 is TGTGCCAGCACTAGGAGGTGGTGGTGGTATGGCTACACCTTC. Translation: CASTRRWWWYGYTF. This chain uses TRBV12-3 or TRBV12-4 with TRBJ1-2; D is ambiguous. V dropped 7 bases and J dropped 5 bases, with 17 bases sitting between them. CDR3 length equals 14 residues.

This chain uses TRBV7-9 with TRBJ2-1; D remains ambiguous. The CDR3 is 12 amino acids. CDR1 SEHNR and CDR2 FQNEAQ come from the germline V gene (reference sequence). Between the trimmed V and J ends, which lost 8 bases and 6 bases, there was a span of 11 bases. DNA for the CDR3: TGTGCCAGCCGACGCACCTTCAATGAGCAGTTCTTC. Its translation is CASRRTFNEQFF.

The chain carries TRBV4-2 and TRBJ1-6, with no clear D. Germline V CDR1 and CDR2: LGHNA, YNFKEQ. Trimming took 0 bases from V and 5 from J, leaving 14 bases between them. This CDR3 region has 17 residues. The CDR3 DNA reads TGTGCCAGCAGCCAAGATGCACTGCGGCAGAATAATTCACCCCTCCACTTT. This codes for CASSQDALRQNNSPLHF.